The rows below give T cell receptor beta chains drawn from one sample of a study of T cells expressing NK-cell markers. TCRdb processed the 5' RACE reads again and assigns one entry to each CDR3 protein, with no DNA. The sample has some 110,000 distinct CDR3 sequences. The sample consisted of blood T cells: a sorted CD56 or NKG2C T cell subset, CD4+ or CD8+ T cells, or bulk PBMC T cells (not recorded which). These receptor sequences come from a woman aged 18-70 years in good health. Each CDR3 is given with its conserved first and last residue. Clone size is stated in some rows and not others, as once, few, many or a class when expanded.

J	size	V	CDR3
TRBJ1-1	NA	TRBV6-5	CASSYAGGDTEAFF
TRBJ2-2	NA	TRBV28	CASSFTGTGELFF
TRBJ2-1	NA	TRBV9	CASSIGNNEQFF
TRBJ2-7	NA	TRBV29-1	CSVEDPRYEQYF
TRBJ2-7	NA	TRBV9	CASSGAVLGHEQYF
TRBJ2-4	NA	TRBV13	CASSLFKGRRDKNIQYF
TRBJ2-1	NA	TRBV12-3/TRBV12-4	CASSPGLAGPYNEQFF
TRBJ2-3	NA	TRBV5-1	CASSLKLAGTLSTDTQYF
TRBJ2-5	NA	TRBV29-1	CSVEDQERALQETQYF
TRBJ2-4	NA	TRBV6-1	CASTGTGESSIQYF
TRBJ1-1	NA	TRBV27	CASSWGGTYTEAFF
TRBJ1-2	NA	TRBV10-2	CASSTGLGYTF
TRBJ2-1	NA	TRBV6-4	CASSDWAGNEQFF
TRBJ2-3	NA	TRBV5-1	CATQDTLTDTQYF
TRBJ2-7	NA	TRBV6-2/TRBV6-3	CASSNGTSSYEQYF
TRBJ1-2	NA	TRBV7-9	CASSPAARSVGGYTF
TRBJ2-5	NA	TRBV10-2	CASSGDFNDTETQYF
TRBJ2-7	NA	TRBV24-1	CATSRVGNEQYF
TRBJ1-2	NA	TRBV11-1	CASSQGSRDNYGYTF
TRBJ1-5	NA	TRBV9	CASSVGVNQPQHF
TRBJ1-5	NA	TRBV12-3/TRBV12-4	CASSATGSNQPQHF
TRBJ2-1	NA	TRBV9	CASSSRLVYNEQFF
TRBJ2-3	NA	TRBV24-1	CATSDSYAEKNTDTQYF
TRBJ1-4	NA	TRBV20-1	CSARDVEKLFF
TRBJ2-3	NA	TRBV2	CASSERGRAGDTQYF
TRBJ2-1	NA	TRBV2	CASIDSGGAREQFF
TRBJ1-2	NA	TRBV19	CASSLRDRTNYGYTF
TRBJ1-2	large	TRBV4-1	CASSQDQGYGYTF
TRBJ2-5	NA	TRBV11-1	CASSLTSAAREETQYF
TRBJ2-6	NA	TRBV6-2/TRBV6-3	CASSFVLSGANVLTF
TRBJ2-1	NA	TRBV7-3	CASSFIRTSGRKAYNEQFF
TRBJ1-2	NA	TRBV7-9	CASSPRTGPGGYTF
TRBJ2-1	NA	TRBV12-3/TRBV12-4	CASSWGFPREQFF
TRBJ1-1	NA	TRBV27	CASSPGTGLGEAFF
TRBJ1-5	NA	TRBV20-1	CSARDLKVQYQPQHF
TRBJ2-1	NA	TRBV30	CAWTETGNEQFF
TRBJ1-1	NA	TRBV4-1	CASSQAGGNMNTEAFF
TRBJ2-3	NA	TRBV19	CASSIREAGDTQYF
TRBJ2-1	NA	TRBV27	CASSWYEDYNEQFF
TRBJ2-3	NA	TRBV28	CASSLVAGADMGTDTQYF
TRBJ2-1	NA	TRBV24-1	CATSDFPTSGSANEQFF
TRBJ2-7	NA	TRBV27	CASSTYAGLDYEQYF
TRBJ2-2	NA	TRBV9	CASSVAQLAARGELFF
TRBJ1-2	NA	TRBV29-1	CSVSGQGGSYGYTF
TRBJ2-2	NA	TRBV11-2	CASSPPRLASNTGELFF
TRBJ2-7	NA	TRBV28	CASSLPQGPYEQYF
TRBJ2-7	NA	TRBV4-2	CASSQDPSSSYEQYF
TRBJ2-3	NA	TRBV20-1	CSAQIAAHTQYF
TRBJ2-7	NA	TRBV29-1	CSAQTGYDEQYF